What follows are 32 T cell receptor beta chains derived from one specimen sequenced in a study of read filtering for tumor transcriptome and immune sequencing. This library used roughly 400 ng RNA and molecular barcoded adaptors spanning alpha/delta and beta/gamma chains. TCRdb analysed the reads with MiXCR anew, one entry per CDR3 protein. Of nearly 60,000 distinct CDR3 sequences listed, roughly an eighth were seen once; the top ten hold 16%. The sample taken for sequencing was a population of CD138-negative cells sorted from bone marrow. Every receptor here comes from a donor aged 40 or older with multiple myeloma.

This clonotype appeared a single time. Given a much more abundant clone one base away, this may be a read error. The CDR3 loop reads CASSKDGPYTEELFF. The CDR3 nucleotides are TGCGCCAGCAGCAAGGACGGACCCTACACCGAGGAGCTGTTTTTT. The V and J genes are TRBV5-1 and TRBJ2-2; no definite D call. The CDR3 length is 15 residues. CDR1 SGHRS and CDR2 YFSETQ come from the germline V gene.

The V gene is TRBV6-1, the J gene TRBJ2-1; D is tentatively TRBD1 or TRBD2 (5 bases each). V lost 1 base to trimming and J lost 3 bases, with 31 bases between them. The CDR3 has 22 amino acids. Germline CDR1 and CDR2: MNHNS and SASEGT. CDR3 loop: CASSEGLYRRGTPRTGYNEQFF. CDR3 DNA: TGTGCCAGCAGTGAAGGGCTATACCGAAGAGGGACCCCTCGGACCGGCTACAATGAGCAGTTCTTC.

This clonotype has at least ten counts. This rearrangement joins TRBV25-1 to TRBJ1-1, with a tentative D call TRBD1 (5 bases). Looked up from germline, CDR1 is MGHDK and CDR2 is SYGVNS. This CDR3 is built from 12 residues. Trimming left V 2 bases short and J 7 bases short, with 8 bases between. CDR3 region: CASSEAGGEAFF. In nucleotides, the CDR3 is TGTGCCAGCAGTGAAGCCGGGGGTGAAGCTTTCTTT. Full variable domain (remainder filled in from reference TRBV25-1 and TRBJ1-1): EADIYQTPRYLVIGTGKKITLECSQTMGHDKMYWYQQDPGMELHLIHYSYGVNSTEKGDLSSESTVSRIRTEHFPLTLESARPSHTSQYLCASSEAGGEAFFGQGTRLTVV.

This clonotype rates as medium-sized (0.01 to 0.1%). J is TRBJ2-1 and V is TRBV10-3, with D possibly being TRBD1 (7 bases). Trimming removed 2 bases from V and 2 bases from J, with 13 bases in between. The germline V gene has CDR1 ENHRY and CDR2 SYGVKD. The CDR3 runs 16 residues. The CDR3 spells CAISEPRGATYNEQFF. In nucleotides, the CDR3 is TGTGCCATCAGTGAGCCCAGGGGGGCGACCTACAATGAGCAGTTCTTC.

This clonotype was seen ten or more times. The chain links TRBV5-1 to TRBJ2-5, with 9 bases fitting TRBD1. The germline CDR1 and CDR2 sequences are SGHRS and YFSETQ. The CDR3 totals 16 residues. The V gene end was trimmed by 8 bases and the J gene end by 2 bases; junction bases not matched to a gene: 13. The CDR3 region is CASTSPGTGLQETQYF. As DNA, the CDR3 is TGCGCCAGTACCTCGCCCGGGACAGGGTTACAAGAGACCCAGTACTTC.

The chain joins TRBV6-1 to TRBJ1-5; tentative D call: TRBD1 (6 bases). The CDR3 sequence is 15 residues long. Trimming removed 3 bases from V and 4 bases from J, with 13 bases in between. Per germline, CDR1 MNHNS and CDR2 SASEGT. The CDR3 loop reads CASSDRGHPNQPQHF. The CDR3 nucleotides read TGTGCCAGCAGTGACCGGGGACACCCAAATCAGCCCCAGCATTTT.

There are many counts of this clonotype. V is TRBV5-1 and J is TRBJ2-7; either TRBD1 or TRBD2 may supply D (5 bases each). CDR1 and CDR2 (germline): SGHRS, YFSETQ. Deletions cut 7 bases from V and 4 bases from J, with 24 bases between. The CDR3 runs 16 residues. The CDR3 sequence is CASQGPSGRHRYEQYF. The CDR3 coding sequence is TGCGCCAGCCAGGGCCCCTCGGGGCGCCACCGATACGAGCAGTACTTC.

The chain employs TRBV9 and TRBJ2-3; no clear D gene. Germline V lookup: CDR1 SGDLS, CDR2 YYNGEE. V lost 0 bases and J 6 bases, leaving 8 bases between the germline ends. The CDR3 consists of 13 residues. The CDR3 DNA reads as TGTGCCAGCAGCGTAGCGAGGTCTGATACGCAGTATTTT. This encodes CASSVARSDTQYF.

This clonotype came up many times. The rearrangement joins TRBV25-1 to TRBJ1-1; 9 positions match TRBD1. CDR3 size: 14 residues. V was pared by 4 bases and J by 12 bases, with 12 bases of the junction left unmatched. CDR1 and CDR2 from the germline V gene are MGHDK and SYGVNS. The CDR3 loop is CASSGRLRQGVTFF. CDR3 DNA sequence: TGTGCCAGCAGTGGACGACTCAGACAGGGGGTAACTTTCTTT.

This clonotype showed up many times. The V and J genes are TRBV7-9 and TRBJ2-7, with unresolved D. This CDR3 has 12 residues. V lost 2 bases and J 7 bases, leaving 9 bases between the germline ends. Germline CDR1 is SEHNR and CDR2 is FQNEAQ (reference sequence). CDR3 region: CASSLLLQEQYF. In DNA, the CDR3 is TGTGCCAGCAGCTTACTTCTCCAAGAGCAGTACTTC. Filled out from reference TRBV7-9 and TRBJ2-7, the complete variable domain reads DTGVSQNPRHKITKRGQNVTFRCDPISEHNRLYWYRQTLGQGPEFLTYFQNEAQLEKSRLLSDRFSAERPKGSFSTLEIQRTEQGDSAMYLCASSLLLQEQYFGPGTRLTVT.

This clonotype was detected ten times or more. The J gene is TRBJ2-3, the V gene TRBV3-1; D is uncertain. CDR3 size: 16 residues. V was trimmed by 0 bases and J by 2 bases, leaving 12 bases between them. Germline-derived CDR1 and CDR2 are LGHDT and YNNKEL (reference sequence). The CDR3 spells CASSQEQKRSTDTQYF. Here the CDR3 DNA reads TGTGCCAGCAGCCAAGAGCAAAAGCGCTCCACAGATACGCAGTATTTT.

This clonotype was recorded many times. The rearrangement uses TRBV6-6 and TRBJ1-6; a weak D match, TRBD1 (6 bases). The V end was cut by 7 bases, the J end by 5 bases, with 15 bases between. CDR1 and CDR2 from the germline V gene are MNHNY and SVGAGI (reference sequence). This CDR3 is 15 amino acids long. The CDR3 sequence is CASITRGSDNSPLHF. The CDR3 bases are TGTGCCAGCATTACTAGGGGGAGCGATAATTCACCCCTCCACTTT.

This clonotype showed up many times. V is TRBV7-9 and J is TRBJ2-3; D possibly corresponds to TRBD1 (5 bases). Germline loops: CDR1 SEHNR, CDR2 FQNEAQ (reference sequence). This CDR3 is 14 amino acids long. V was cut by 4 bases and J by 3 bases, with 11 bases left in between. CDR3 sequence (DNA): TGTGCCAGCAGCTCCACCGACAGAACAGATACGCAGTATTTT. It encodes CASSSTDRTDTQYF.

This clonotype was detected ten times or more. This chain joins TRBV6-5 and TRBJ2-2; D may be TRBD2 (7 bases). The CDR3 has 14 amino acids. In germline, CDR1 is MNHEY, CDR2 SVGAGI. V was trimmed by 6 bases and J by 8 bases, leaving 16 bases between them. For the CDR3, the DNA is TGTGCCAGCAGACGCGGGGGCCGGCTTGGGGAGCTGTTTTTT. Residues: CASRRGGRLGELFF.

Concerning this clonotype: A far more abundant clone sits one base away, making this likely a read error. The rearrangement uses TRBV11-1 and TRBJ1-4, with D possibly TRBD1 on 5 matching bases. The CDR3 is 15 amino acids. CDR1 is SGHAT, CDR2 FQDESV, per germline (reference sequence). CDR3 residues: CASNQLGTLGEKPFF. The DNA for the CDR3 is TGTGCCAGCAATCAACTGGGGACGTTGGGTGAAAAACCGTTTTTT.

As for this clonotype: The germline gene is not matched at one end of the junction; a read error may be the cause. The rearrangement joins TRBV2 to TRBJ1-4, with D hard to call. Per germline, CDR1 SNHLY and CDR2 FYNNEI. The CDR3 spans 13 residues. The CDR3 DNA reads TGTGCCAGTAGGGTGACACCGAATGAAAAACTGCTTTTT. Protein sequence: CASRVTPNEKLLF.

This clonotype came up many times. V gene TRBV20-1 combines with J gene TRBJ1-5, with D perhaps TRBD1 (5 bases). V was clipped by 5 bases and J by 6 bases, with 23 bases between them. The CDR3 covers 16 residues. CDR1 and CDR2 from the germline V gene are DFQATT and SNEGSKA (reference sequence). The CDR3 is CSAGAPSGEYGQPQHF. The CDR3 DNA reads TGCAGTGCTGGAGCCCCCTCGGGGGAATACGGTCAGCCCCAGCATTTT.

This clonotype was observed many times. The rearrangement joins TRBV6-1 to TRBJ1-1; D possibly corresponds to TRBD1 (5 bases). Germline assignment: CDR1 MNHNS and CDR2 SASEGT. This CDR3 spans 12 amino acids. V lost 10 bases to trimming and J lost 4 bases, with 13 bases between them. This CDR3 is CATAGKGTEAFF. CDR3 bases: TGTGCCACCGCAGGGAAGGGCACTGAAGCTTTCTTT.

The genes are TRBV20-1 and TRBJ2-2; a weak D match, TRBD2 (5 bases). Germline-derived CDR1 and CDR2 are DFQATT and SNEGSKA (reference sequence). V shed 8 bases and J shed 5 bases, with 15 bases lying between them. There are 13 residues in the CDR3. The CDR3 nucleotides read TGCAGTTCGGAGAGGGAGAATACCGGGGAGCTGTTTTTT. Its protein product is CSSERENTGELFF.

Remarks on this clonotype: This sequence is one base from a far larger clone and is likely a read error. The chain couples TRBV12-3 or TRBV12-4 to TRBJ1-1, with no clear D. CDR3 length equals 13 residues. The DNA of the CDR3 is TGTTCCAGCAGTTACGCCAGTAACACTGAAGCTTTCTTT. Translating it yields CSSSYASNTEAFF.

A note on this clonotype: Germline and junction disagree at one end, which may indicate a read error. The gene calls are TRBV28 and TRBJ1-1; D remains unclear. The length of the CDR3 is 15 residues. Per germline, CDR1 MDHEN and CDR2 SYDVKM. In DNA form, the CDR3 reads TGTGCCAGCAGTTTACTATTAGGGTTGGGAACTGTAGCTTTCTTT. It codes for CASSLLLGLGTVAFF.

This clonotype was counted ten times or more. A much larger clone differs by one base, so this may be a read error. The V and J genes are TRBV24-1 and TRBJ2-1; 11 positions agree with TRBD2. The junction had 11 bases not matched to a gene; V was cut back by 11 bases and J by 3 bases. Per germline, CDR1 KGHDR and CDR2 SFDVKD. This CDR3 has 16 residues. The CDR3 here is CAIRGPSGGIYNEQFF. In DNA, the CDR3 is TGTGCCATCAGGGGACCTAGCGGGGGGATCTACAATGAGCAGTTCTTC.

This clonotype was seen repeatedly, ten times or more. The J gene is TRBJ1-5, the V gene TRBV12-3 or TRBV12-4; D uncertain. The length of the CDR3 is 15 residues. Trimming left V 3 bases short and J 2 bases short, with 11 bases between. CDR3 coding DNA: TGTGCCAGCAGTTTGATGACCGTAGGCAATCAGCCCCAGCATTTT. Its translation: CASSLMTVGNQPQHF.

This clonotype was observed a few times. The V call is TRBV4-2, the J call TRBJ1-5; 9 bases are a match to TRBD1. Germline CDR1 LGHNA, CDR2 YNFKEQ. The CDR3 has 15 residues. V lost 4 bases to trimming and J lost 7 bases; unmatched junction nucleotides: 8. CDR3 DNA sequence: TGTGCCAGCAGCCTTGGGACAGGGTCGGGACAGCCCCAGCATTTT. This gives the protein CASSLGTGSGQPQHF.

In its sample, this clonotype was seen a few times. Just one base apart from a much larger clone, this may be a read error. This chain connects TRBV20-1 to TRBJ1-1; maybe TRBD1 (6 bases). The V end was cut by 3 bases, the J end by 10 bases, with 15 bases between. In germline, CDR1 is DFQATT, CDR2 SNEGSKA (reference sequence). The CDR3 sequence is 12 residues long. The chain's CDR3 is CSASGTSLPAFF. As DNA, the CDR3 is TGCAGTGCTAGTGGGACAAGCCTCCCAGCTTTCTTT.

As concerns this clonotype: The junction and the germline gene differ at one end; a read error may be behind it. The V gene is TRBV7-3, the J gene TRBJ2-3; tentative D call: TRBD2 (6 bases). Germline V gene data show CDR1 as SGHTA and CDR2 as FQGTGA. The CDR3 contains 14 residues. DNA for the CDR3: TGTGCCAGCAACTTAGGTCCGGGGGCAGATACGCAGTATTTT. This translates into CASNLGPGADTQYF.

The table lists this clonotype with many counts. V and J are TRBV6-2 or TRBV6-3 and TRBJ2-5, with TRBD2 matching over 10 bases. V gave up 4 bases and J gave up 1 base; unmatched junction bases: 6. CDR3 size: 16 residues. The germline V gene has CDR1 MNHEY and CDR2 SVGEGT. CDR3 sequence (DNA): TGTGCCAGCAGTTCGCTAGCGGGGGCCCTCCAAGAGACCCAGTACTTC. Translation gives CASSSLAGALQETQYF.

This clonotype was seen a single time. The V gene is TRBV12-3 or TRBV12-4, the J gene TRBJ1-1, with TRBD1 identical over 8 bases. This CDR3 has 14 residues. Trimming removed 5 bases from V and 5 bases from J; junction bases left unmatched: 7. The CDR3 bases are TGTGCCAGCAGTCCCCGGACAGGGATTACTGAAGCTTTCTTT. This codes for CASSPRTGITEAFF.

This clonotype has ten or more counts. The genes are TRBV12-3 or TRBV12-4 and TRBJ1-1, with 7 positions matching TRBD1. The CDR3 is 15 residues long. The ends lost 7 bases at V and 4 bases at J; junction bases unmatched: 12. The DNA for the CDR3 is TGTGCCAGCACCGAAGCACAGGGGATGGGCACTGAAGCTTTCTTT. Translated, it gives CASTEAQGMGTEAFF.

This clonotype was found many times. This rearrangement joins TRBV4-1 to TRBJ2-1; D is perhaps TRBD2 (7 bases). Germline lookup yields CDR1 MGHRA and CDR2 YSYEKL. With 1 base removed from V and 8 bases from J, the gap between germline ends came to 18 bases. The CDR3 contains 16 residues. CDR3 amino acids: CASSQVPGGGRDEQFF. CDR3 nucleotide sequence: TGCGCCAGCAGCCAAGTCCCTGGGGGGGGGCGGGATGAGCAGTTCTTC.

This clonotype was detected ten times or more. The CDR3 nucleotides are TGTGCCAGCAGCGGGGACAGGGGGGCCAATGAGCAGTTCTTC. Translated: CASSGDRGANEQFF. V is TRBV6-5 and J is TRBJ2-1; the match to TRBD1 covers 11 bases. This CDR3 is 14 amino acids long. Per the germline V gene, CDR1 is MNHEY and CDR2 is SVGAGI. V shed 6 bases, J shed 6 bases, and the junction held 4 bases outside the gene matches.

This clonotype was counted many times. This rearrangement joins TRBV5-1 to TRBJ2-7, with D tentatively TRBD1 or TRBD2 (5 bases each). CDR1 is SGHRS, CDR2 YFSETQ, per germline. V lost 1 base, J lost 5 bases, and 7 bases lay in between. The CDR3 is made up of 12 amino acids. The DNA of the CDR3 is TGCGCCAGCAGCTTGATGGGGGACGAGCAGTACTTC. Translating it yields CASSLMGDEQYF.